The source of this TCR beta chain is a study of HIV-infected patients and healthy controls. 500 ng RNA was reverse transcribed with alpha and beta constant-region primers. Separate chain-specific third strand synthesis with multiplexing indices produced the alpha and beta libraries. TCRdb re-called the 5' RACE reads through MiXCR, storing one row per CDR3 protein. This repertoire shows approximately 25,000 distinct CDR3 sequences, under 9.5% found once; its top ten account for about 4%. All unsorted peripheral T cells were captured because whole blood was used without fractionation. The table lists this clonotype with many counts. CDR3 length: 15 amino acids. The trim removed 4 bases at V and 10 bases at J, leaving 9 bases unmatched. Germline CDR1 reads MNHEY; CDR2 reads SMNVEV (reference sequence).

What was sequenced was blood. The chain couples TRBV27 to TRBJ1-5; TRBD1 aligns across 11 bases. The receptor was derived from an adult in good health. The CDR3 nucleotides read TGTGCCAGCAGTTCGCGGACAGGGGGCCTCAGCCCCCAGCATTTT. It codes for CASSSRTGGLSPQHF.